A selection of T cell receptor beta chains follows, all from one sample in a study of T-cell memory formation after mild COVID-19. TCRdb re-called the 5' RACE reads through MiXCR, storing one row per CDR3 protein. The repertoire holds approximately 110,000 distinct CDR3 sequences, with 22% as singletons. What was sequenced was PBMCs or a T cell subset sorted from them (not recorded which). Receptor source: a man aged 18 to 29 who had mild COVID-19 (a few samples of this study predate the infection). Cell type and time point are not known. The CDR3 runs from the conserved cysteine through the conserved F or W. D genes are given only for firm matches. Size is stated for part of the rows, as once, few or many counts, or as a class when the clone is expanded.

CDR3aa: CATSLTGGYNEQFF
CDR3nt: TGTGCCACCAGTCTAACAGGCGGATACAATGAGCAGTTCTTC
v_gene: TRBV24-1
j_gene: TRBJ2-1
abundance: many
d_gene: -

CDR3aa: CASSLSLAGAPGETQYF
CDR3nt: TGTGCCAGCAGTTTATCGCTAGCGGGGGCCCCGGGAGAGACCCAGTACTTC
v_gene: TRBV27
j_gene: TRBJ2-5
abundance: few
d_gene: TRBD2

CDR3aa: CASSSPDRGNEDEQYF
CDR3nt: TGTGCCAGCAGCTCCCCGGACAGGGGAAATGAGGACGAGCAGTACTTC
v_gene: TRBV11-2
j_gene: TRBJ2-7
abundance: -
d_gene: TRBD1

CDR3aa: CASSQTGVKGYTF
CDR3nt: TGTGCCAGCAGCCAGACAGGGGTAAAGGGCTACACCTTC
v_gene: TRBV6-5
j_gene: TRBJ1-2
abundance: few
d_gene: TRBD1

CDR3aa: CASSLETGTTTNEKLFF
CDR3nt: TGTGCCAGCAGTTTGGAGACAGGAACCACAACTAATGAAAAACTGTTTTTT
v_gene: TRBV12-3/TRBV12-4
j_gene: TRBJ1-4
abundance: -
d_gene: -

CDR3aa: CASSQVEGLNTEAFF
CDR3nt: TGCGCCAGCAGCCAAGTCGAAGGATTGAACACTGAAGCTTTCTTT
v_gene: TRBV4-1
j_gene: TRBJ1-1
abundance: few
d_gene: -

CDR3aa: CASTPWSAGELFF
CDR3nt: TGTGCCAGCACCCCGTGGAGCGCCGGGGAGCTGTTTTTT
v_gene: TRBV5-6
j_gene: TRBJ2-2
abundance: -
d_gene: -

CDR3aa: CASSLFLRGASTDTQYF
CDR3nt: TGCGCCAGCAGCTTGTTTCTGCGGGGGGCATCCACAGATACGCAGTATTTT
v_gene: TRBV5-1
j_gene: TRBJ2-3
abundance: few
d_gene: TRBD2

CDR3aa: CASSSTGGAGELFF
CDR3nt: TGTGCCAGCAGCTCCACCGGGGGGGCCGGGGAGCTGTTTTTT
v_gene: TRBV7-9
j_gene: TRBJ2-2
abundance: few
d_gene: TRBD2

CDR3aa: CASSQGDRSTDTQYF
CDR3nt: TGTGCCAGCAGCCAAGGGGACAGGAGCACAGATACGCAGTATTTT
v_gene: TRBV3-1
j_gene: TRBJ2-3
abundance: many
d_gene: TRBD1

CDR3aa: CASSMTSGALDTQYF
CDR3nt: TGTGCCAGCAGCATGACTAGCGGGGCTTTGGATACGCAGTATTTT
v_gene: TRBV7-2
j_gene: TRBJ2-3
abundance: -
d_gene: TRBD2

CDR3aa: CASSYSGTGNEQYF
CDR3nt: TGTGCCAGCAGTTACTCCGGGACAGGGAACGAGCAGTACTTC
v_gene: TRBV6-5
j_gene: TRBJ2-7
abundance: -
d_gene: TRBD1

CDR3aa: CASSYSTSNQPQHF
CDR3nt: TGTGCCAGCAGTTACTCCACTAGCAATCAGCCCCAGCATTTT
v_gene: TRBV6-5
j_gene: TRBJ1-5
abundance: few
d_gene: -

CDR3aa: CASSQVPNSAYEQYF
CDR3nt: TGCGCCAGCAGCCAAGTACCAAACAGCGCCTACGAGCAGTACTTC
v_gene: TRBV4-1
j_gene: TRBJ2-7
abundance: -
d_gene: -

CDR3aa: CASSLGRNSNQPHHF
CDR3nt: TGCGCCAGCAGCCTAGGACGGAATAGCAATCAGCCCCATCATTTT
v_gene: TRBV4-1
j_gene: TRBJ1-5
abundance: -
d_gene: -

CDR3aa: CASSFTGNEQFF
CDR3nt: TGTGCCAGCAGCTTTACCGGGAATGAGCAGTTCTTC
v_gene: TRBV5-4
j_gene: TRBJ2-1
abundance: few
d_gene: -

CDR3aa: CATSDLGLAGDLRTDTQYF
CDR3nt: TGTGCCACCAGTGATTTGGGACTAGCGGGGGACCTTCGCACAGATACGCAGTATTTT
v_gene: TRBV24-1
j_gene: TRBJ2-3
abundance: few
d_gene: TRBD2

CDR3aa: CASSRAGKTEAFF
CDR3nt: TGTGCCAGCAGTCGGGCCGGCAAGACTGAAGCTTTCTTT
v_gene: TRBV6-5
j_gene: TRBJ1-1
abundance: -
d_gene: -

CDR3aa: CASSFLSPPGTQYF
CDR3nt: TGTGCCAGCAGTTTTCTAAGCCCCCCCGGGACCCAGTACTTC
v_gene: TRBV12-3/TRBV12-4
j_gene: TRBJ2-5
abundance: -
d_gene: -

CDR3aa: CASTYRGPRGEQYF
CDR3nt: TGTGCCAGCACCTACAGGGGGCCAAGGGGCGAGCAGTACTTC
v_gene: TRBV5-6
j_gene: TRBJ2-7
abundance: -
d_gene: TRBD1

CDR3aa: CASSSKPLGRGVVNEQFF
CDR3nt: TGTGCCAGCAGCTCAAAACCCCTTGGGAGGGGTGTGGTTAATGAGCAGTTCTTC
v_gene: TRBV7-9
j_gene: TRBJ2-1
abundance: many
d_gene: TRBD2

CDR3aa: CASSEDGLALNEQFF
CDR3nt: TGTGCCAGCAGTGAAGACGGCCTGGCCCTCAATGAGCAGTTCTTC
v_gene: TRBV6-1
j_gene: TRBJ2-1
abundance: -
d_gene: -

CDR3aa: CATSDRSGKETQYF
CDR3nt: TGTGCCACCAGTGATCGCAGCGGAAAAGAGACCCAGTACTTC
v_gene: TRBV24-1
j_gene: TRBJ2-5
abundance: few
d_gene: -

CDR3aa: CASSSRLAVSTDTQYF
CDR3nt: TGTGCCAGCAGCTCGAGACTAGCGGTGAGCACAGATACGCAGTATTTT
v_gene: TRBV7-2
j_gene: TRBJ2-3
abundance: few
d_gene: TRBD2

CDR3aa: CASTRGDTEAFF
CDR3nt: TGTGCCAGTACTAGGGGGGACACTGAAGCTTTCTTT
v_gene: TRBV6-5
j_gene: TRBJ1-1
abundance: -
d_gene: -

CDR3aa: CASSHPGLEGYTF
CDR3nt: TGCGCCAGCAGTCATCCAGGGTTAGAGGGCTACACCTTC
v_gene: TRBV23-1
j_gene: TRBJ1-2
abundance: -
d_gene: -

CDR3aa: CASSPGFGPRDGYTF
CDR3nt: TGTGCCAGCAGCCCCGGTTTCGGGCCAAGGGATGGCTACACCTTC
v_gene: TRBV7-9
j_gene: TRBJ1-2
abundance: -
d_gene: -

CDR3aa: CASSAPAALGEQYF
CDR3nt: TGTGCCAGCAGCGCCCCAGCGGCTCTCGGCGAGCAGTACTTC
v_gene: TRBV7-9
j_gene: TRBJ2-7
abundance: few
d_gene: -

CDR3aa: CASSDGTVMQNEQFF
CDR3nt: TGTGCCAGCAGTGACGGGACAGTCATGCAGAATGAGCAGTTCTTC
v_gene: TRBV28
j_gene: TRBJ2-1
abundance: -
d_gene: TRBD1

CDR3aa: CASSPTRSNEAFF
CDR3nt: TGTGCCAGCAGCCCAACAAGGAGTAATGAAGCTTTCTTT
v_gene: TRBV13
j_gene: TRBJ1-1
abundance: few
d_gene: -

CDR3aa: CSARDPGQFLAGYTF
CDR3nt: TGCAGTGCTAGAGATCCAGGGCAGTTCCTAGCTGGCTACACCTTC
v_gene: TRBV20-1
j_gene: TRBJ1-2
abundance: -
d_gene: -

CDR3aa: CASSLSPGGWDGYTF
CDR3nt: TGTGCCAGCAGCTTATCTCCGGGGGGCTGGGATGGCTACACCTTC
v_gene: TRBV7-6
j_gene: TRBJ1-2
abundance: -
d_gene: -

CDR3aa: CASSPYRVGDEQFF
CDR3nt: TGTGCCAGCAGTCCGTACAGGGTGGGCGATGAGCAGTTCTTC
v_gene: TRBV12-3/TRBV12-4
j_gene: TRBJ2-1
abundance: -
d_gene: -

CDR3aa: CAWRYGDTQYF
CDR3nt: TGTGCCTGGAGATACGGTGATACGCAGTATTTT
v_gene: TRBV30
j_gene: TRBJ2-3
abundance: -
d_gene: -

CDR3aa: CASSLQGHYGYTF
CDR3nt: TGTGCCAGCAGCCTACAGGGGCACTATGGCTACACCTTC
v_gene: TRBV3-1
j_gene: TRBJ1-2
abundance: -
d_gene: TRBD1